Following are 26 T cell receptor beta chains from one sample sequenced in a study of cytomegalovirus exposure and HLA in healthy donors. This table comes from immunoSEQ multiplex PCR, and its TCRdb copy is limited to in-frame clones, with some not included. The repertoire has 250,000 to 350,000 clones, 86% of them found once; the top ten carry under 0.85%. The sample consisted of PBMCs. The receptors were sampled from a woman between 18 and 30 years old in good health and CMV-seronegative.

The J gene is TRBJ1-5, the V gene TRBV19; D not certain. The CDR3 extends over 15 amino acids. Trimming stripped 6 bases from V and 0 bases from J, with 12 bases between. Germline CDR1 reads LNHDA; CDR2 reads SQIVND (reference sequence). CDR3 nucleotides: TGTGCCAGTAGCCCCACAGATTATAGCAATCAGCCCCAGCATTTT. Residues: CASSPTDYSNQPQHF. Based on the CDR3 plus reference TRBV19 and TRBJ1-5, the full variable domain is DGGITQSPKYLFRKEGQNVTLSCEQNLNHDAMYWYRQDPGQGLRLIYYSQIVNDFQKGDIAEGYSVSREKKESFPLTVTSAQKNPTAFYLCASSPTDYSNQPQHFGDGTRLSIL.

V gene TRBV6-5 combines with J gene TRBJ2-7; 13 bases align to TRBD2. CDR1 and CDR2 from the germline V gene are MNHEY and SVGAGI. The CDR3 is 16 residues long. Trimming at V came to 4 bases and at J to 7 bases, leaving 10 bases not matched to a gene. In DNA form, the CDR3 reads TGTGCCAGCAGTTTTAGGACTAGCGGGAGCGCAAGGGAGCAGTACTTC. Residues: CASSFRTSGSAREQYF.

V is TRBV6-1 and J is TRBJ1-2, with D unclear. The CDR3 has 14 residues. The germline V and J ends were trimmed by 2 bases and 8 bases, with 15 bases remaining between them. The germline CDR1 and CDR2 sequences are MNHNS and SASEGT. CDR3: CASSERWGADGYTF. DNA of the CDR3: TGTGCCAGCAGTGAAAGATGGGGAGCAGACGGCTACACCTTC.

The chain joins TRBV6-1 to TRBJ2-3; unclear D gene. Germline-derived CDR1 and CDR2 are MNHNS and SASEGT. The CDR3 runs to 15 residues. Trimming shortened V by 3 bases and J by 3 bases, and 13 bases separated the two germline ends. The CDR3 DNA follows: TGTGCCAGCAGTGAGTGGTCGAGCTGGACAGATACGCAGTATTTT. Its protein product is CASSEWSSWTDTQYF.

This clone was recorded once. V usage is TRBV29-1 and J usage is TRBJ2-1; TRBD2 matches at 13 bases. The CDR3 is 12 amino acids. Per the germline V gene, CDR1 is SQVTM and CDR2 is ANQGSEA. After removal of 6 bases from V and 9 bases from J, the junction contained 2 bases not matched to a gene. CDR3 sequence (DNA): TGCAGCGTCCGACTAGCGGGGGGTGAGCAGTTCTTC. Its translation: CSVRLAGGEQFF.

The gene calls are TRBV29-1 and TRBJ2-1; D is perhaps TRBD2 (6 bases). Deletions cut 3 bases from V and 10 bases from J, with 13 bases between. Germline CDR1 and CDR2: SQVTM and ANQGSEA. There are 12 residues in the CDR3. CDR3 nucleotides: TGCAGCGTTGAGGACTACCCCCCAGAGCAGTTCTTC. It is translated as CSVEDYPPEQFF.

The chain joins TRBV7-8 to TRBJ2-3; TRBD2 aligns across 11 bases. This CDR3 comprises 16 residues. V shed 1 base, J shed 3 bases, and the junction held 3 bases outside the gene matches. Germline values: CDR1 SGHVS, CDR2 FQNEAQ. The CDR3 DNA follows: TGTGCCAGCAGCTTAGTACTAGCGGGAGTAACAGATACGCAGTATTTT. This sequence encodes CASSLVLAGVTDTQYF.

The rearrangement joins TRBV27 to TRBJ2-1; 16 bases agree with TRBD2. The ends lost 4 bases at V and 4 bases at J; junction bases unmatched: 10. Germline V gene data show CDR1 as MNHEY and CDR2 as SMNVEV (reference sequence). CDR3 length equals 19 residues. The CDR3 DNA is TGTGCCAGCAGTTCGTCAGGGACTAGCGGGAGGGAGCCTTACAATGAGCAGTTCTTC. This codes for CASSSSGTSGREPYNEQFF.

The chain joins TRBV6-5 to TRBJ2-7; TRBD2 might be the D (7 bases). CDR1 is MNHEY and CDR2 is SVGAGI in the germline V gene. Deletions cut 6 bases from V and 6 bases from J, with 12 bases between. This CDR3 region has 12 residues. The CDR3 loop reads CASSGGGGEQYF. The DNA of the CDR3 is TGTGCCAGCAGCGGGGGAGGGGGCGAGCAGTACTTC.

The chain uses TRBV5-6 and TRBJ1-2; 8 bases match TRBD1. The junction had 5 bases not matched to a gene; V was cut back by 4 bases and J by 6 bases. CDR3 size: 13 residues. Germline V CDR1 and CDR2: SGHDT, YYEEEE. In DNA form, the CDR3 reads TGTGCCAGCAGCCCAGACAGGGGACATGGCTACACCTTC. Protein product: CASSPDRGHGYTF. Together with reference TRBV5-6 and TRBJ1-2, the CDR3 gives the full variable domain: DAGVTQSPTHLIKTRGQQVTLRCSPKSGHDTVSWYQQALGQGPQFIFQYYEEEERQRGNFPDRFSGHQFPNYSSELNVNALLLGDSALYLCASSPDRGHGYTFGSGTRLTVV.

The CDR3 coding sequence is TGTGCCAGCAGCGTAGGTAGCGGGAGTGGCAATGAGCAGTTCTTC. Translation gives CASSVGSGSGNEQFF. The chain joins TRBV9 to TRBJ2-1, with TRBD2 matching 9 bases. Germline V gives CDR1 SGDLS, CDR2 YYNGEE. After removal of 0 bases from V and 6 bases from J, the junction contained 4 bases not matched to a gene. This CDR3 region has 15 residues.

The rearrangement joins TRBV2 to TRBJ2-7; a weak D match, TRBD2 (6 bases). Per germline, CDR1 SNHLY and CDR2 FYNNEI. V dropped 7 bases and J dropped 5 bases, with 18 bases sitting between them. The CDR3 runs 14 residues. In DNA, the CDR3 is TGTGCCAGCAATAAAGAGGAGCTAGCGAACGAGCAGTACTTC. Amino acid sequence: CASNKEELANEQYF.

The CDR3 here is CASSRWTSGYTDTQYF. DNA of the CDR3: TGTGCCAGCAGCCGATGGACTAGCGGATACACAGATACGCAGTATTTT. The chain recombines TRBV13 with TRBJ2-3, with 10 nucleotides matching TRBD2. The ends lost 5 bases at V and 2 bases at J; junction bases unmatched: 7. The CDR3 loop spans 16 amino acids. The germline CDR1 and CDR2 sequences are PRHDT and FYEKMQ (reference sequence).

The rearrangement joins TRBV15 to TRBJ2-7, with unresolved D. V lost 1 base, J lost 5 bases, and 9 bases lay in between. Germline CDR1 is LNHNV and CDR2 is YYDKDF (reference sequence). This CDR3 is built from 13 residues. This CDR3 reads CATSRAPVHEQYF. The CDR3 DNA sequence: TGTGCCACCAGCAGAGCCCCCGTCCACGAGCAGTACTTC.

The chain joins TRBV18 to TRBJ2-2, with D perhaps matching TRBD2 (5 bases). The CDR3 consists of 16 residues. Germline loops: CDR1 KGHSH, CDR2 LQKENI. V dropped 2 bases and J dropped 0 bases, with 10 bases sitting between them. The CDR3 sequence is CASSPRTRTNTGELFF. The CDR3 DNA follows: TGTGCCAGCTCACCAAGGACTCGAACGAACACCGGGGAGCTGTTTTTT.

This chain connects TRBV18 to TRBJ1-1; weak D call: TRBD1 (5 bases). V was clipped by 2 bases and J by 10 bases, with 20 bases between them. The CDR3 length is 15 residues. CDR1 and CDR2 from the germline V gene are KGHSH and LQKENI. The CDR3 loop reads CASSPSEQPYQGAFF. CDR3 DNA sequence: TGTGCCAGCTCACCATCAGAACAGCCTTACCAGGGAGCTTTCTTT.

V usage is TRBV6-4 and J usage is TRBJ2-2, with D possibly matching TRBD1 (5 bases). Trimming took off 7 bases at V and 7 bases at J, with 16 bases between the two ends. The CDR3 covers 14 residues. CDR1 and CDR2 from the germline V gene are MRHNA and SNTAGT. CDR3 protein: CASTPMAGNGELFF. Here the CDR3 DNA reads TGTGCCAGCACCCCGATGGCAGGGAACGGGGAGCTGTTTTTT.

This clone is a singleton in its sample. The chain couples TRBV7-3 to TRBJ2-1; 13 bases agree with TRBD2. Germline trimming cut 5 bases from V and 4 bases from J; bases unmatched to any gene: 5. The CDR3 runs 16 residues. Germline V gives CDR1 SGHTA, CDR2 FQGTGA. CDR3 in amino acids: CASSGPGLAGYNEQFF. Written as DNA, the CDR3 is TGTGCCAGCAGCGGGCCGGGACTAGCGGGATACAATGAGCAGTTCTTC. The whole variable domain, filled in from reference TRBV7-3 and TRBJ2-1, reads GAGVSQTPSNKVTEKGKYVELRCDPISGHTALYWYRQSLGQGPEFLIYFQGTGAADDSGLPNDRFFAVRPEGSVSTLKIQRTERGDSAVYLCASSGPGLAGYNEQFFGPGTRLTVL.

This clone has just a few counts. The chain's CDR3 is CASSSGQNYGYTF. In nucleotides, the CDR3 is TGTGCCAGCAGCTCGGGACAGAATTATGGCTACACCTTC. The chain uses TRBV7-9 and TRBJ1-2, with TRBD1 matching over 7 bases. Unmatched junction bases numbered 4, after V lost 4 bases and J lost 5 bases. Germline V gene sequence: CDR1 SEHNR, CDR2 FQNEAQ (reference sequence). The CDR3 is 13 amino acids.

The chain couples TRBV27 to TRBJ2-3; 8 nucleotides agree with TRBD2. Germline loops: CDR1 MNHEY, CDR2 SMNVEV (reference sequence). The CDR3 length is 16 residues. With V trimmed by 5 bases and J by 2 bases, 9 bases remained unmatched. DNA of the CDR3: TGTGCCAGCAGTGAATTAGCGGGATCTGTCACAGATACGCAGTATTTT. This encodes CASSELAGSVTDTQYF.

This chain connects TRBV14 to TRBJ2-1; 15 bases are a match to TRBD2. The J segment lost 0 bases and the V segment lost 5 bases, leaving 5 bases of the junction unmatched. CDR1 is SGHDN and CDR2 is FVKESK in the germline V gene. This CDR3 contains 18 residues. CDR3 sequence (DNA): TGTGCCAGCAGCGAGGGACTAGCGGGAGGACCCTCCTACAATGAGCAGTTCTTC. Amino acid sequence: CASSEGLAGGPSYNEQFF.

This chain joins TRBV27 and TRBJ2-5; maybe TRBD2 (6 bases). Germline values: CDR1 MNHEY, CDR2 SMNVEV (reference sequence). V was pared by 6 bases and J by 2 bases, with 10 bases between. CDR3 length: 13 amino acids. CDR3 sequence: CASRTGVQETQYF. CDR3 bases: TGTGCCAGCAGAACGGGGGTACAAGAGACCCAGTACTTC.

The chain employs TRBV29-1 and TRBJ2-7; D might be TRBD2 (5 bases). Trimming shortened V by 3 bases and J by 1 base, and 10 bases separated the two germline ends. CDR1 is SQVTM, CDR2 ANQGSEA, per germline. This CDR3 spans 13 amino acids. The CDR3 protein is CSVEVAWSYEQYF. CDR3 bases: TGCAGCGTTGAGGTAGCGTGGTCCTACGAGCAGTACTTC.

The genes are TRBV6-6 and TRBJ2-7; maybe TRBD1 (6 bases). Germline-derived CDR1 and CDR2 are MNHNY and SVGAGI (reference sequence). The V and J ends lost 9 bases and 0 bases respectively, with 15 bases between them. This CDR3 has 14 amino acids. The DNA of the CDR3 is TGTGCCAGGCGCTGCTACAGGGCCTCCTACGAGCAGTACTTC. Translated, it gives CARRCYRASYEQYF.

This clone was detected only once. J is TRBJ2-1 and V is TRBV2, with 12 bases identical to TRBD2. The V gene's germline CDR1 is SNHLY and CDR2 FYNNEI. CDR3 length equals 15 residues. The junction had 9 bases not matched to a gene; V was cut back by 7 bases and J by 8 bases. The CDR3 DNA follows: TGTGCCAGCATGAAACTAGCGGGAGGTCTAGATGAGCAGTTCTTC. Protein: CASMKLAGGLDEQFF.

This CDR3 reads CASSATRQEINYGYTF. The CDR3 nucleotides are TGTGCCAGCAGCGCCACCCGACAGGAGATAAACTATGGCTACACCTTC. This chain uses TRBV7-8 with TRBJ1-2, with D possibly being TRBD1 (6 bases). This CDR3 has 16 residues. Trimming removed 5 bases at V and 2 bases at J, with 18 bases between. Germline lookup yields CDR1 SGHVS and CDR2 FQNEAQ.